This T cell receptor (beta chain) comes out of a study of Ad26.COV2.S vaccination and SARS-CoV-2 variants. Across the study: Participant was drawn from the COV1001 Ad26.COV2.S trial arm. Donor got 5x10^10 or 1x10^11 viral particles of Ad26.COV2.S.

Looked up from germline, CDR1 is MNHEY and CDR2 is SVGAGI. V was clipped by 7 bases and J by 4 bases, with 16 bases between them. The CDR3 is 14 residues long. Sequenced by immunoSEQ multiplex PCR; TCRdb stores in-frame clones only, minus some. This table has 440,000 or so clones, roughly 90% appearing once. The treatment here: around 19 received Ad26.COV2.S at low or high dose, single or two shots; about 5 received placebo; per-sample allocation not given. Collection of the samples took place on day 63 after the first injection of vaccine or placebo. As its vector, the vaccine had Ad26, which expressed Wuhan-strain SARS-CoV-2 spike. This clone was seen more than once but under ten times.

The sequences come from peripheral blood, collected in a trial of Ad26.COV2.S vaccine versus placebo. This clonotype was obtained from a person between 18 and 65 years old who received the Ad26.COV2.S COVID-19 vaccine or a placebo. This sequence joins TRBV6-5 and TRBJ1-1, with D possibly being TRBD1 (5 bases). The CDR3 region is CASNLGWGRTEAFF. The CDR3 DNA follows: TGTGCCAGCAATTTGGGGTGGGGCCGCACTGAAGCTTTCTTT.